This TCR beta chain is from a study of Graves' ophthalmopathy and Graves' hyperthyroidism. Study as a whole: Specimen type is peripheral blood, obtained at initial diagnosis before any treatment.

Using RNA transcripts, the TCR beta CDR3 regions were amplified. HTBI primers served in a first-round RT-PCR, which a second-round multiplex PCR followed. TCRdb processed the multiplex PCR reads anew with MiXCR; each CDR3 protein has one entry. Of 400,000 to 450,000 distinct CDR3 sequences listed, over 20% are singletons. The germline V and J ends were trimmed by 1 base and 0 bases, with 7 bases remaining between them. The germline CDR1 and CDR2 sequences are SGHTA and FQGNSA. This CDR3 is built from 15 residues. Ages of hyperthyroidism patients ran from 18 to 65, and their diagnoses were new, under 2 months' duration. The study excluded patients with other autoimmune diseases, uncontrolled infections, pregnancy or lactation.

Sequenced: peripheral blood. The sequence was collected from a woman younger than 30 with stable Graves' hyperthyroidism. The V gene is TRBV7-2, the J gene TRBJ1-5; D gene unclear. CDR3 bases: TGTGCCAGCAGCTTAGACAGCCTTAGCAATCAGCCCCAGCATTTT. Encoded protein: CASSLDSLSNQPQHF.